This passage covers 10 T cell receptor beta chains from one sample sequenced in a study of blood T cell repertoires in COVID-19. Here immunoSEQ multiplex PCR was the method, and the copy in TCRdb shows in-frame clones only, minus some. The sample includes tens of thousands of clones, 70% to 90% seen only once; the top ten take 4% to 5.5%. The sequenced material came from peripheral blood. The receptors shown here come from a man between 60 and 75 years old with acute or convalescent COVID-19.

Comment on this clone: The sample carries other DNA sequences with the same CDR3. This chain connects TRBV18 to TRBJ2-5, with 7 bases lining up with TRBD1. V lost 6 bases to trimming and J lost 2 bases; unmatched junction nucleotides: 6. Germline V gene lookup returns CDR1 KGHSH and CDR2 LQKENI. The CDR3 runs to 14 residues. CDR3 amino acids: CASSLRTGQETQYF. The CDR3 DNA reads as TGTGCCAGCTCCCTACGGACAGGTCAAGAGACCCAGTACTTC.

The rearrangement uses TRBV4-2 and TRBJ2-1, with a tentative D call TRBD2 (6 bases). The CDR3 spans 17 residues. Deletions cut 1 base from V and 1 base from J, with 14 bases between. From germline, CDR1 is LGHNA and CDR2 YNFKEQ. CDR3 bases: TGTGCCAGCAGCCAAGCACGCCGGGAGTGGTCCTACAATGAGCAGTTCTTC. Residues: CASSQARREWSYNEQFF.

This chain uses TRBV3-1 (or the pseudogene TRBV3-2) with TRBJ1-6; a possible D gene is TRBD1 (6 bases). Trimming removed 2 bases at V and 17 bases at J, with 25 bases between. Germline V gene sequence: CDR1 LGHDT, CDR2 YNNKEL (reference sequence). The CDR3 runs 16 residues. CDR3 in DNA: TGTGCCAGCAGCCAATTCAGTCAGGGGCCCCTCCGTAGAATCCACTTT. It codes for CASSQFSQGPLRRIHF.

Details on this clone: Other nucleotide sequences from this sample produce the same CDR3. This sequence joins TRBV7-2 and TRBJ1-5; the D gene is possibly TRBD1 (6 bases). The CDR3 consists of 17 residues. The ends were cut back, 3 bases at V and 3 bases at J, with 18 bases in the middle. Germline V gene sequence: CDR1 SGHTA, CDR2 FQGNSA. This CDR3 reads CASSFSPTGYNNQPQHF. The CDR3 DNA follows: TGTGCCAGCAGCTTCAGTCCCACAGGGTACAACAATCAGCCCCAGCATTTT.

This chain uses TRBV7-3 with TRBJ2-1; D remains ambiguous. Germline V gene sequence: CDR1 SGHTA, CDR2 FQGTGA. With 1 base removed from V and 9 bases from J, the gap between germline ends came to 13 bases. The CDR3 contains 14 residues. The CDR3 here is CASSLNPNGGEQFF. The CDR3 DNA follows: TGTGCCAGCAGCTTAAACCCCAACGGCGGTGAGCAGTTCTTC.

The CDR3 DNA reads as TGTGCCAGCAGTTTATTGCGGGGCTATGGCTACACCTTC. Amino acid sequence: CASSLLRGYGYTF. This chain links TRBV27 with TRBJ1-2, with D unresolved. Germline values: CDR1 MNHEY, CDR2 SMNVEV (reference sequence). There are 13 residues in the CDR3. Trimming took off 1 base at V and 4 bases at J, with 7 bases between the two ends.

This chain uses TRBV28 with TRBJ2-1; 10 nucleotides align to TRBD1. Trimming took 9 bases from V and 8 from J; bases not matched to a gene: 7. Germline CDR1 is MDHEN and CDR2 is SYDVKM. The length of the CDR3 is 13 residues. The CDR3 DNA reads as TGTGCCAGTAGGACAGGGGGAGCGGATGAGCAGTTCTTC. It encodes CASRTGGADEQFF.

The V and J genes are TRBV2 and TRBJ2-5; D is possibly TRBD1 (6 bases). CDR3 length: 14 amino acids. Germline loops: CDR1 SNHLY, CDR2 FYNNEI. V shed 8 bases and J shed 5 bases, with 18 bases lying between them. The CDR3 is CASSPRQRGETQYF. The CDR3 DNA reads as TGTGCCAGCTCCCCGAGACAGAGGGGGGAGACCCAGTACTTC. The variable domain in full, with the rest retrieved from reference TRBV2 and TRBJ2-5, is EPEVTQTPSHQVTQMGQEVILRCVPISNHLYFYWYRQILGQKVEFLVSFYNNEISEKSEIFDDQFSVERPDGSNFTLKIRSTKLEDSAMYFCASSPRQRGETQYFGPGTRLLVL.

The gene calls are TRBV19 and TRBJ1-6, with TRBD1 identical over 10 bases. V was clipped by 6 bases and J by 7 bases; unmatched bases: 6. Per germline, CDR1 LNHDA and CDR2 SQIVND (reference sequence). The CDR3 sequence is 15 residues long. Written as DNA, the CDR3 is TGTGCCAGTAGACGGGACAGGGGAAAGAATTCACCCCTCCACTTT. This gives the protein CASRRDRGKNSPLHF.

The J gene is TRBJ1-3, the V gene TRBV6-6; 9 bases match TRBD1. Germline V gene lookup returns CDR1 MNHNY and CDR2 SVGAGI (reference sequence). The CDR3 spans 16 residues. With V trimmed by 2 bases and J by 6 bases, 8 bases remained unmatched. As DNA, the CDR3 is TGTGCCAGCAGTTACCCACCGGGACAGGGCTCAAACACCATATATTTT. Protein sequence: CASSYPPGQGSNTIYF.